The source of this TCR beta chain is a study of T-cell memory formation after mild COVID-19. CDR1 LGHNA and CDR2 YSLEER come from the germline V gene. V trimming: 4 bases; J trimming: 3 bases; junction bases outside the gene matches: 9. CDR3 length: 15 amino acids. TCRdb re-called the 5' RACE reads through MiXCR, storing one row per CDR3 protein. The sample includes approximately 300,000 distinct CDR3 sequences, approximately 15% of them seen just once. The chain has TRBV4-3 and TRBJ2-7, with 7 bases that match TRBD1. This TCR was sampled from a man between 18 and 35 years old who had mild COVID-19 (a few samples of this study predate the infection). Cell type and time point are not known. Sequenced: PBMCs or a T cell subset sorted from them (not recorded which). The CDR3 DNA reads TGCGCCAGCAGCCGAGACAGACAGGGTTACTACGAGCAGTACTTC. Encoded protein: CASSRDRQGYYEQYF.